The clone carrying this TCR beta chain was counted between two and nine times. This sample was taken from a study of blood T cells in healthy people across ages. A second PCR of 7 to 11 cycles used a sample-barcoded 5' primer and a J-beta primer mix. TCRdb re-called the 5' RACE reads with MiXCR, one entry per CDR3 protein. Altogether about 640,000 distinct CDR3 sequences are present, under 70% being singletons, with the ten largest covering roughly 34%. The CDR3 consists of 12 residues. Looked up from germline, CDR1 is DFQATT and CDR2 is SNEGSKA (reference sequence). The V gene lost 1 base and the J gene lost 5 bases, with 9 bases spanning the gap.

The TCR sequence derives from a man aged 55 to 70 in good health. Material: blood. The rearrangement joins TRBV20-1 to TRBJ2-7; D is ambiguous. The CDR3 region is CSARAPDNEQYF. In nucleotides, the CDR3 is TGCAGTGCTAGAGCCCCAGATAACGAGCAGTACTTC.